This T cell receptor (beta chain) originates from a study of CD8 T cells in ankylosing spondylitis. MiXCR, applied by TCRdb to the 5' RACE reads, yields one record per CDR3 protein. Among over 600,000 distinct CDR3 sequences listed, 15% to 20% were seen once. On this clonotype itself: The antigen is unknown.

Study-wide results and caveats: Among TCR beta sequences, a motif of about 8 highly homologous variants appeared characteristic of ankylosing spondylitis blood. Clones linked to disease were reported to show significant enrichment in matched ankylosing spondylitis synovial fluid.

This TCR came from a male donor with ankylosing spondylitis. The sample was blood, either unsorted or a sorted T cell fraction (not recorded which).

In DNA, the CDR3 is TGTGCCAGCAGCTCGCAGGGTTCCCCGGGTGGCAATCAGCCCCAGCATTTT. Translating it yields CASSSQGSPGGNQPQHF. The chain employs TRBV5-5 and TRBJ1-5, with D possibly matching TRBD1 (5 bases). Germline V gene sequence: CDR1 SGHKS, CDR2 YYEKEE (reference sequence). Trimming shortened V by 3 bases and J by 2 bases, and 18 bases separated the two germline ends. The CDR3 loop spans 17 amino acids.